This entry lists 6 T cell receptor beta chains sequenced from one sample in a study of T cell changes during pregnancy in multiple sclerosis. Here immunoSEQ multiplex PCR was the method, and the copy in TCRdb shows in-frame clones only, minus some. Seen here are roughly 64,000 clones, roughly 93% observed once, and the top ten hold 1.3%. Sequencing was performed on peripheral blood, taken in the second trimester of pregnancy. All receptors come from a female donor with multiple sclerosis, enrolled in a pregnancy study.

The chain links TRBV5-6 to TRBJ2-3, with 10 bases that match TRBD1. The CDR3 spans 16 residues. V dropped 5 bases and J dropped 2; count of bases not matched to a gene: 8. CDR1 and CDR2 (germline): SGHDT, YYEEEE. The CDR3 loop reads CASSSLDRGTTDTQYF. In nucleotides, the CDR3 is TGTGCCAGCAGTAGCTTGGACAGGGGGACCACAGATACGCAGTATTTT.

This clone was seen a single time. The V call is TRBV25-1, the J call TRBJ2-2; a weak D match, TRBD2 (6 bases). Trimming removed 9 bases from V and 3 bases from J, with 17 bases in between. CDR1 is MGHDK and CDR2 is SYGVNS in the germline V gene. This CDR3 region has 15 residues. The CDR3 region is CASSGGAGYTGELFF. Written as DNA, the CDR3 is TGTGCCAGTTCCGGTGGGGCGGGGTACACCGGGGAGCTGTTTTTT.

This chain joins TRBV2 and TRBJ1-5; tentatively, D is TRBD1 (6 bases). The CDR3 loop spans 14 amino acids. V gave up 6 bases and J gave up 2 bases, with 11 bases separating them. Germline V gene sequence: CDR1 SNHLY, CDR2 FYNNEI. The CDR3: CASRRSGGNQPQHF. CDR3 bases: TGTGCCAGCAGGAGATCAGGGGGCAATCAGCCCCAGCATTTT.

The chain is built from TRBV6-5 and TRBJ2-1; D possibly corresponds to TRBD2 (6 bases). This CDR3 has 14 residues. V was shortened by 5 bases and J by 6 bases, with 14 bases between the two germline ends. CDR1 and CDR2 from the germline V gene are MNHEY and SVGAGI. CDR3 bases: TGTGCCAGCAGTAGATTCGGGGGTGCCAATGAGCAGTTCTTC. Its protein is CASSRFGGANEQFF.

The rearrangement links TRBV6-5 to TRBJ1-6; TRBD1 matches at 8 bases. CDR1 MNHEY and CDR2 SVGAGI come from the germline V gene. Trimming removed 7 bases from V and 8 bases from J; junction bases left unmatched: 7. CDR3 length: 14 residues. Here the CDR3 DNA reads TGTGCCAGCAAGCCGGACAGGGCAGATTCACCCCTCCACTTT. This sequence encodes CASKPDRADSPLHF.

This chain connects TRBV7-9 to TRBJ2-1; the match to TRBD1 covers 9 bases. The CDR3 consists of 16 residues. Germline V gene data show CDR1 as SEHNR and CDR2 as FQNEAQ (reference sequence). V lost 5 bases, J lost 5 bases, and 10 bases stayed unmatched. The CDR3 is CASSPMGRTGDNEQFF. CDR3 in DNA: TGTGCCAGCAGCCCCATGGGTCGGACAGGGGACAATGAGCAGTTCTTC.